This passage covers 5 T cell receptor beta chains from one sample sequenced in a study of T-cell memory formation after mild COVID-19 (dated by TCRdb to 2020 to 2022). Libraries were prepared through 5' RACE. The instrument was an Illumina NovaSeq 6000. Using fastp at Q25 and MiXCR, TCRdb reprocessed the public reads and kept productive beta chains. Rows matching on CDR3 protein sequence are summarized as one entry with the most common DNA and genes. The sample table records roughly 310,000 distinct CDR3 sequences; approximately 15% of these occur just once. The ten largest clones take up about a fifth of the sample. The specimen was PBMCs or a T cell subset sorted from them (not recorded which). These receptors originate from a man between 18 and 29 years old who had mild COVID-19 (a few samples of this study predate the infection). The sample titles of this study are shuffled in the database, so cell type and time point are left out; the donor was told from shared clones.

This clonotype came up a few times. The chain couples TRBV28 to TRBJ1-4; the D is unclear. Germline CDR1 MDHEN, CDR2 SYDVKM. V was cut by 4 bases and J by 8 bases, with 17 bases left in between. The CDR3 runs 15 residues. The CDR3 DNA reads as TGTGCCAGCAGTTCCCCAGCGGGCGGATGGGAAAAACTGTTTTTT. It codes for CASSSPAGGWEKLFF.

This clonotype was observed a handful of times. The chain recombines TRBV4-1 with TRBJ1-4; a weak D match, TRBD1 (5 bases). The CDR3 length is 15 residues. Germline CDR1 reads MGHRA; CDR2 reads YSYEKL. V lost 0 bases and J lost 5, with 10 bases in between. The CDR3 DNA reads as TGCGCCAGCAGCCAAGATCAGGGCGTAAATGAAAAACTGTTTTTT. Its translation is CASSQDQGVNEKLFF.

This clonotype was detected only a few times. The V call is TRBV14, the J call TRBJ2-3; possibly TRBD1 or TRBD2 for D (6 bases each). The CDR3 spans 11 residues. Between the trimmed V and J ends, which lost 9 bases and 6 bases, there was a span of 10 bases. Germline CDR1 and CDR2: SGHDN and FVKESK. The CDR3 nucleotides are TGTGCCAGAGGGGGGACGGATACGCAGTATTTT. Translation: CARGGTDTQYF.

This clonotype has just a few counts. The chain recombines TRBV21-1 with TRBJ2-7. TRBV21-1 constitutes a pseudogene. The CDR3 is 13 amino acids. This CDR3 reads CASSKLQTYEQYV. CDR3 bases: TGTGCCAGCAGCAAATTACAAACCTACGAGCAGTACGTC.

J is TRBJ2-3 and V is TRBV24-1; a weak D match, TRBD1 (6 bases). The CDR3 consists of 17 residues. V was cut by 5 bases and J by 4 bases, with 21 bases left in between. Per germline, CDR1 KGHDR and CDR2 SFDVKD. The CDR3 is CATSVHVQGIVADTQYF. The CDR3 DNA follows: TGTGCCACCAGTGTTCATGTCCAGGGGATAGTAGCAGATACGCAGTATTTT.